The source of this T cell receptor (beta chain) is a study of blood T cell repertoires in COVID-19. Turning to the study itself: The samples span acute and convalescent COVID-19 from the United States, Italy and Spain.

Germline loops: CDR1 SGHVS, CDR2 FQNEAQ. The CDR3 runs 16 residues. The V end was cut by 5 bases, the J end by 4 bases, with 15 bases between. Under the authors' procedure: Estimation of nucleated cell counts relied on the amplification of reference gene primers. Sequencing used immunoSEQ multiplex PCR; TCRdb keeps in-frame clones, though not all of them. That table furnishes V, J and clone size, whereas the DNA furnished D and trimming. This table holds 200,000 to 250,000 clones, 89% found once. This clonotype was obtained from a woman in her thirties or forties with acute or convalescent COVID-19. The chain links TRBV7-8 to TRBJ1-6; perhaps TRBD1 as D (6 bases). Sequencing was performed on peripheral blood. As DNA, the CDR3 is TGTGCCAGCAGCCGAGGGGGGGGACGGTATAATTCACCCCTCCACTTT. Translated, it gives CASSRGGGRYNSPLHF. The full variable domain, in which reference TRBV7-8 and TRBJ1-6 provide the parts outside the CDR3, is GAGVSQSPRYKVAKRGQDVALRCDPISGHVSLFWYQQALGQGPEFLTYFQNEAQLDKSGLPSDRFFAERPEGSVSTLKIQRTQQEDSAVYLCASSRGGGRYNSPLHFGNGTRLTVT.